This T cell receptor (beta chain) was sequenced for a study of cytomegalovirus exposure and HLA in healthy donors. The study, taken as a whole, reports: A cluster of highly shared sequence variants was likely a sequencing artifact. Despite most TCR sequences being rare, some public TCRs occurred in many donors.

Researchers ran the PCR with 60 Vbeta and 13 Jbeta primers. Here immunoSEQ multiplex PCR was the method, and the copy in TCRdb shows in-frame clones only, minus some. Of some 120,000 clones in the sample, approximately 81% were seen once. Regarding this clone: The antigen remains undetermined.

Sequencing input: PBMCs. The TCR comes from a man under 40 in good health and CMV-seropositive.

The CDR3 DNA sequence: TGTGCCAGCAGCTATAGCGGGAGGGCCCTCCACGAGCAGTACTTC. Its translation: CASSYSGRALHEQYF. The chain uses TRBV13 and TRBJ2-5; the match to TRBD2 covers 11 bases. The tail of the sequence fits TRBJ2-7 better, so the J call may be wrong. The CDR3 sequence is 15 residues long. Germline V lookup: CDR1 PRHDT, CDR2 FYEKMQ (reference sequence).